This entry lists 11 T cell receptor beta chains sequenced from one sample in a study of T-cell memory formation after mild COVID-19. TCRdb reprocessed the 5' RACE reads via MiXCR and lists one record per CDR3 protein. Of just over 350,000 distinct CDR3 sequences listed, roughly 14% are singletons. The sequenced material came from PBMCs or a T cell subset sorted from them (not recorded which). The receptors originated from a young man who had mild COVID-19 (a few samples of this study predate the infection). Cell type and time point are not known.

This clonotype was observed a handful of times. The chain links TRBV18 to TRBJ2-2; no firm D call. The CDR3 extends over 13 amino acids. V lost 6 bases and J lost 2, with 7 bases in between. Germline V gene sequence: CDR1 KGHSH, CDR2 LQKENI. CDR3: CASSPSNTGELFF. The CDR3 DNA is TGTGCCAGCTCCCCCTCCAACACCGGGGAGCTGTTTTTT.

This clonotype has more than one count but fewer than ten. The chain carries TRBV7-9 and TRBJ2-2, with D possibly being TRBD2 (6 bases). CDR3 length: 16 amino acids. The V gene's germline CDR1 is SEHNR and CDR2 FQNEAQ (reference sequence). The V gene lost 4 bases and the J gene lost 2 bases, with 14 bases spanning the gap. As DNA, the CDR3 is TGTGCCAGCAGCTCCGTTCGGGGGACCAACACCGGGGAGCTGTTTTTT. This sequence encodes CASSSVRGTNTGELFF.

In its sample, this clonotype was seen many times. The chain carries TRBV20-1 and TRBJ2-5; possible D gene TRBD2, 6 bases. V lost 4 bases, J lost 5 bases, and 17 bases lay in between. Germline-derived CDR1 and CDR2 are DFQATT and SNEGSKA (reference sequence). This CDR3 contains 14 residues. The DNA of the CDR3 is TGCAGTGCTACCTTTAGCGGATTAGGGGAGACCCAGTACTTC. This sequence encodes CSATFSGLGETQYF.

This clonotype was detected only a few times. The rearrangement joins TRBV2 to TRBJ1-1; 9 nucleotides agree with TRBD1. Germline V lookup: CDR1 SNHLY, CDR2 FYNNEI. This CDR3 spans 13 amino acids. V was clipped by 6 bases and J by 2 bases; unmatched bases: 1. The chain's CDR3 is CASRDRGNTEAFF. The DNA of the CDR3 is TGTGCCAGCAGGGACAGGGGCAACACTGAAGCTTTCTTT.

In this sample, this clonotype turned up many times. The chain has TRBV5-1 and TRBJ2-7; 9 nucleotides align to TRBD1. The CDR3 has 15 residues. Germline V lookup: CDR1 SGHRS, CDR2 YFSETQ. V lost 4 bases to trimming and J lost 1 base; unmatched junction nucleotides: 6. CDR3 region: CASSRTGTGSYEQYF. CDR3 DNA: TGCGCCAGCAGCCGAACCGGGACAGGGTCCTACGAGCAGTACTTC.

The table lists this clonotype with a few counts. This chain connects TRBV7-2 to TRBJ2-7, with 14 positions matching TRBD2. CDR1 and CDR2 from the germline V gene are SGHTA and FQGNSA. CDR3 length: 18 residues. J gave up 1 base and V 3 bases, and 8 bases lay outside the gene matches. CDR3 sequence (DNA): TGTGCCAGCAGCTTGGGAGGACTAGCGGGGGGCCTTTCCTACGAGCAGTACTTC. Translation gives CASSLGGLAGGLSYEQYF.

The CDR3 DNA sequence: TGCGCCAGCAGTATTTTTAGCGGATTGAATGAGCAGTTCTTC. Protein: CASSIFSGLNEQFF. The chain employs TRBV4-1 and TRBJ2-1; a weak D match, TRBD2 (6 bases). V lost 6 bases and J 7 bases, leaving 16 bases between the germline ends. CDR1 MGHRA and CDR2 YSYEKL come from the germline V gene. The CDR3 sequence is 14 residues long.

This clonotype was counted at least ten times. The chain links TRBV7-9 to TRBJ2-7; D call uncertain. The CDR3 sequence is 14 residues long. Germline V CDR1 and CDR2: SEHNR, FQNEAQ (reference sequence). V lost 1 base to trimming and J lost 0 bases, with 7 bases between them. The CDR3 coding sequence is TGTGCCAGCAGCTTAGGCATAGACTCCTACGAGCAGTACTTC. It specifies CASSLGIDSYEQYF.

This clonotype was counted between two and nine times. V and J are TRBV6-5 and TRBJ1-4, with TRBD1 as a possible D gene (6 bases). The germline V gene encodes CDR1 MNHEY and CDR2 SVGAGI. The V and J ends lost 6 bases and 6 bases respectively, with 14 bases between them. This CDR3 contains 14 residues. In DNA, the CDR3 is TGTGCCAGCAGGTCCGACAGGCTAGATGAAAAACTGTTTTTT. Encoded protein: CASRSDRLDEKLFF.

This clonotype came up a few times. The CDR3 loop is CASSPPANTGELFF. CDR3 bases: TGTGCCAGCAGCCCTCCGGCGAACACCGGGGAGCTGTTTTTT. The rearrangement joins TRBV7-9 to TRBJ2-2; D unclear. V lost 5 bases and J 0 bases, leaving 7 bases between the germline ends. Germline V gene data show CDR1 as SEHNR and CDR2 as FQNEAQ (reference sequence). The CDR3 is 14 residues long. Using reference TRBV7-9 and TRBJ2-2 for the parts outside the CDR3, the full variable domain is DTGVSQNPRHKITKRGQNVTFRCDPISEHNRLYWYRQTLGQGPEFLTYFQNEAQLEKSRLLSDRFSAERPKGSFSTLEIQRTEQGDSAMYLCASSPPANTGELFFGEGSRLTVL.

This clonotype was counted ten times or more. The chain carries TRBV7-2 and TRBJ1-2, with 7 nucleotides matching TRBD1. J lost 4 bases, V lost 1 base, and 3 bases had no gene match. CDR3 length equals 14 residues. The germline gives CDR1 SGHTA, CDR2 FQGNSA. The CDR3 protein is CASSLDPGGYGYTF. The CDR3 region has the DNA TGTGCCAGCAGCTTAGATCCAGGGGGCTATGGCTACACCTTC.